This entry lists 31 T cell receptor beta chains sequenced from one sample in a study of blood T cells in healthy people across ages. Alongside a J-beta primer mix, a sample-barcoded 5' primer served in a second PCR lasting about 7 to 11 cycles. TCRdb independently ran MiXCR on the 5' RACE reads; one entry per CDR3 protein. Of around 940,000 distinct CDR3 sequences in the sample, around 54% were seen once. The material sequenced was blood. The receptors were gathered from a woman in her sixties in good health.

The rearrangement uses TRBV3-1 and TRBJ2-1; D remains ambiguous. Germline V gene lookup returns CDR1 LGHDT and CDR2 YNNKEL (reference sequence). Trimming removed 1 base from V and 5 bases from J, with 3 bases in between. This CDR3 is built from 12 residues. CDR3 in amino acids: CASSQVDNEQFF. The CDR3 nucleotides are TGTGCCAGCAGCCAAGTCGACAATGAGCAGTTCTTC.

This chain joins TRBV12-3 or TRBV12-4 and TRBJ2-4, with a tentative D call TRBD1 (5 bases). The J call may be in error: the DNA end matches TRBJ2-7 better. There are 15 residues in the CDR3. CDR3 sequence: CASSSRRGFNYEQYF. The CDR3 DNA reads TGTGCCAGCAGTTCGCGAAGGGGATTCAACTACGAGCAGTACTTC.

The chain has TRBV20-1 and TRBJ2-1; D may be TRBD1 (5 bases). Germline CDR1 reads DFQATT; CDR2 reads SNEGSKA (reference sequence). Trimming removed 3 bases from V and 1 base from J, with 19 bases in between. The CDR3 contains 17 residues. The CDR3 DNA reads TGCAGTGCTAGGGCCCGCAGGGTTACGAGTTCCTACAATGAGCAGTTCTTC. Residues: CSARARRVTSSYNEQFF.

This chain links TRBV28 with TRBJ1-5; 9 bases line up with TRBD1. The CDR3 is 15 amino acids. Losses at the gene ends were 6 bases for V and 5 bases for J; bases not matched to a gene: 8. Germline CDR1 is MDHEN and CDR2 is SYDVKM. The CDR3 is CASRGNRGLDQPQHF. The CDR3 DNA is TGTGCCAGCAGGGGGAACAGGGGGCTAGATCAGCCCCAGCATTTT.

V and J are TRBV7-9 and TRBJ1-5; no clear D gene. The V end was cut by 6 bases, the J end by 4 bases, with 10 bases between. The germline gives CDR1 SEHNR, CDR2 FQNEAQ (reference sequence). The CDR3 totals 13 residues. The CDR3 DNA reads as TGTGCCAGCAGTTCCACACAGAATCAGCCCCAGCATTTT. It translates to CASSSTQNQPQHF.

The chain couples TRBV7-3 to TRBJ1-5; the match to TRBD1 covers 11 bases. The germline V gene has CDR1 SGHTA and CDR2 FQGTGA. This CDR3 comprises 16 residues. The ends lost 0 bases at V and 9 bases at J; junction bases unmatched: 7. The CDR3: CASSLTGTGGIRPQHF. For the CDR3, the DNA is TGTGCCAGCAGCTTAACCGGGACAGGGGGAATCAGGCCCCAGCATTTT.

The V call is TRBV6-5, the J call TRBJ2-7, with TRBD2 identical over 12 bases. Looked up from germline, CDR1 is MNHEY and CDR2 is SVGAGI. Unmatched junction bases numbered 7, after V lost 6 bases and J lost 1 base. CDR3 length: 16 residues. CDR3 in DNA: TGTGCCAGCAGAGGACTAGCGGGGAGTGGATCCTACGAGCAGTACTTC. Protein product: CASRGLAGSGSYEQYF.

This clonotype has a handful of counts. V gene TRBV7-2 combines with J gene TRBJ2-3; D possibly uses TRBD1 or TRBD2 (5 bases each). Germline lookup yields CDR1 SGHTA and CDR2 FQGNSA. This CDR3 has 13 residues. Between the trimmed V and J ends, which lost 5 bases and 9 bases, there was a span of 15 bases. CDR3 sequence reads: CASSPEQWGTQYF. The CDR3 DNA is TGTGCCAGCAGCCCCGAACAGTGGGGGACGCAGTATTTT.

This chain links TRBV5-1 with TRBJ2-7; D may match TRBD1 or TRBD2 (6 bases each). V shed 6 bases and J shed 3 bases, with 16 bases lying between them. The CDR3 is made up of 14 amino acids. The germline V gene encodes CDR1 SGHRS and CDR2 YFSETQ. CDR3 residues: CASTLRGGNYEQYF. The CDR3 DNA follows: TGCGCCAGCACCCTTAGAGGGGGGAACTACGAGCAGTACTTC.

The CDR3 region has the DNA TGCAGTGCCCAAACCGGGGCAGGGAGGTACGAGCAGTACTTC. It specifies CSAQTGAGRYEQYF. The chain uses TRBV20-1 and TRBJ2-7; maybe TRBD2 (6 bases). Germline values: CDR1 DFQATT, CDR2 SNEGSKA (reference sequence). V lost 6 bases to trimming and J lost 4 bases, with 19 bases between them. The CDR3 totals 14 residues.

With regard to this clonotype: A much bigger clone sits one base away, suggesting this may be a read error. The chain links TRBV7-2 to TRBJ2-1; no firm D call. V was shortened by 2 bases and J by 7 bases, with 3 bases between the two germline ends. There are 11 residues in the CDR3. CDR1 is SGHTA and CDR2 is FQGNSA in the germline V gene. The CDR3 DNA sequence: TGTGCCAGCAGCTTAATGAATGAGCAGTTCTTC. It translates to CASSLMNEQFF.

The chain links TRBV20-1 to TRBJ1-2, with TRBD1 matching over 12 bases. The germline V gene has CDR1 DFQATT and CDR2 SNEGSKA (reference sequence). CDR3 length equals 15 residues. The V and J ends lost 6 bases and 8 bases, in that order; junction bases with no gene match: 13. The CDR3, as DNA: TGCAGTGCCCCGGGGGACAGGGGGCGCACGAAAGGCTACACCTTC. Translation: CSAPGDRGRTKGYTF.

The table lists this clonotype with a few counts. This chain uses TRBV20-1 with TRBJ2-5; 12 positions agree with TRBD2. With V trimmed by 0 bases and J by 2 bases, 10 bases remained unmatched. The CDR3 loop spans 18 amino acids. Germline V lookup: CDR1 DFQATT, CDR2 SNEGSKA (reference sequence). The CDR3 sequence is CSARDTDWTSGDQETQYF. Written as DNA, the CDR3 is TGCAGTGCTAGAGATACGGATTGGACTAGCGGGGATCAAGAGACCCAGTACTTC.

The DNA of the CDR3 is TGTGCCAGCAGCTACGTTGGTTTGGCGCCTGAGCAGTTCTTC. Its protein product is CASSYVGLAPEQFF. The rearrangement links TRBV7-3 to TRBJ2-1, with D unresolved. The CDR3 extends over 14 amino acids. With 4 bases removed from V and 9 bases from J, the gap between germline ends came to 16 bases. The V gene's germline CDR1 is SGHTA and CDR2 FQGTGA.

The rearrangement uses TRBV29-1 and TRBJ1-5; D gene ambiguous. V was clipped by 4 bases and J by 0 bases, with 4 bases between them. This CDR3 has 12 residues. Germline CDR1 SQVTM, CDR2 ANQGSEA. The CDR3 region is CSVAGSNQPQHF. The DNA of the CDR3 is TGCAGCGTTGCGGGTAGCAATCAGCCCCAGCATTTT.

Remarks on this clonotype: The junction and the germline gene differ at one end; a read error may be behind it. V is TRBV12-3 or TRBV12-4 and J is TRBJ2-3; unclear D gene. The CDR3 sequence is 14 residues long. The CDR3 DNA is TGTGCCAGCAGTCCCAGCGTAAGCACAGATGCGCAGTATTTT. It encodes CASSPSVSTDAQYF.

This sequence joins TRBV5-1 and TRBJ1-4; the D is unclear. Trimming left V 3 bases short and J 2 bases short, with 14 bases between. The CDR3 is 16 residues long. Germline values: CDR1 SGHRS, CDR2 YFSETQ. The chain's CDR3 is CASSSTSVGTNEKLFF. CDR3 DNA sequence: TGCGCCAGCAGCTCCACAAGCGTGGGGACTAATGAAAAACTGTTTTTT.

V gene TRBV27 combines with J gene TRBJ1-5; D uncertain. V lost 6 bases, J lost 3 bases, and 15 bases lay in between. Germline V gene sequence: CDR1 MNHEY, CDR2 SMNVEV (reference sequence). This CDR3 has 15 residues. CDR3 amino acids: CASSHAPGVNQPQHF. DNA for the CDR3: TGTGCCAGCAGCCATGCGCCGGGAGTCAATCAGCCCCAGCATTTT.

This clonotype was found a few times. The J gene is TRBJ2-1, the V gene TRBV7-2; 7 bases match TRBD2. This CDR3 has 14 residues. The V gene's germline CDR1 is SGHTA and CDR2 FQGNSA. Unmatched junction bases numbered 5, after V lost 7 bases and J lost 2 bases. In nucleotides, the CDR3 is TGTGCCAGCACCTCGGCGGGAGCCTACAATGAGCAGTTCTTC. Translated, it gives CASTSAGAYNEQFF.

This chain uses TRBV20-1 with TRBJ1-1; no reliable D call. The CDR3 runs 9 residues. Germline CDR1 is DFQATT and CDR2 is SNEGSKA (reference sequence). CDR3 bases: TGCAGCTGGGACACTGAAGCTTTCTTT. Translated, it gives CSWDTEAFF.

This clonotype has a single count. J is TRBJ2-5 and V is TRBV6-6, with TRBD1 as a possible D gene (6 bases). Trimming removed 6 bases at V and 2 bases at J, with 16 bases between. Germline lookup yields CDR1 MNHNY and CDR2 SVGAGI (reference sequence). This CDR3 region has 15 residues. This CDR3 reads CASRATGTTQETQYF. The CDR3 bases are TGTGCCAGCAGAGCTACCGGGACAACGCAAGAGACCCAGTACTTC.

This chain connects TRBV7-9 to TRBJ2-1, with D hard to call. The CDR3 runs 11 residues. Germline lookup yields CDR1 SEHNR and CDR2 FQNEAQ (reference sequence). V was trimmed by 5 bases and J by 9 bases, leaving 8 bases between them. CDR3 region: CASSRHGEQFF. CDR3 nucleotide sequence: TGTGCCAGCAGCAGACACGGTGAGCAGTTCTTC.

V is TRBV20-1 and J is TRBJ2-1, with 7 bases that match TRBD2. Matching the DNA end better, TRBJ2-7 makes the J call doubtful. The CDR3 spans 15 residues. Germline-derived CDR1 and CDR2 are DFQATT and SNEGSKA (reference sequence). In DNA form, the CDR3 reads TGCAGTGCGAACAACGTGGGACTAACCTACAATGAGCAGTACTTC. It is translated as CSANNVGLTYNEQYF.

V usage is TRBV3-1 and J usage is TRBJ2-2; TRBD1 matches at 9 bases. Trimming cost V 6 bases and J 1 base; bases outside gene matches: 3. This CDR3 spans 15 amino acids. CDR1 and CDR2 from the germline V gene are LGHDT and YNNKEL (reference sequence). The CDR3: CASRGQGRNTGELFF. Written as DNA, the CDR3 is TGTGCCAGCAGAGGACAGGGGCGGAACACCGGGGAGCTGTTTTTT.

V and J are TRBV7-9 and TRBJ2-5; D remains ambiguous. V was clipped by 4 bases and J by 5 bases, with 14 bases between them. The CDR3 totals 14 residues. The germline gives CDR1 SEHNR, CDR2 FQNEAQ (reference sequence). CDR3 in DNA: TGTGCCAGCAGCTCAGGTGTTGTAGGGGAGACCCAGTACTTC. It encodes CASSSGVVGETQYF.

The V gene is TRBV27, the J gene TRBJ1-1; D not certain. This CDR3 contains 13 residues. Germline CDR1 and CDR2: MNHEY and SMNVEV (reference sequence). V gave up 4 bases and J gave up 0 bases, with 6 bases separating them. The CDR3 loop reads CASSSFLNTEAFF. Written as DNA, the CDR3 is TGTGCCAGCAGTTCTTTTCTGAACACTGAAGCTTTCTTT.

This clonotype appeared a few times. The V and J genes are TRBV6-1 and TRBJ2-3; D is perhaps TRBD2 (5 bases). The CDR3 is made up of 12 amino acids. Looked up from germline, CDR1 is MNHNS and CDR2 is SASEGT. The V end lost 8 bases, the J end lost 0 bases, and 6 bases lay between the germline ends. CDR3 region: CASEGSTDTQYF. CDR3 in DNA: TGTGCCAGCGAGGGAAGCACAGATACGCAGTATTTT.

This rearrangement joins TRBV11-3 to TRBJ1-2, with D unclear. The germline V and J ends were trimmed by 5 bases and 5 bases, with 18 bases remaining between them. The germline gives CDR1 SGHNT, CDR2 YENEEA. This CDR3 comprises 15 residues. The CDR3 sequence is CASSPPGPRAYGYTF. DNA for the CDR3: TGTGCCAGCAGCCCTCCGGGCCCAAGGGCGTATGGCTACACCTTC.

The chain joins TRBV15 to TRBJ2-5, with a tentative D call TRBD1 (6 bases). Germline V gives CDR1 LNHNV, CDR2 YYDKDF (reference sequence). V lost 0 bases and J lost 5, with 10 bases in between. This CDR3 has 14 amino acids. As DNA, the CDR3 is TGTGCCACCAGCAGAGATAACAGGGCGGAGACCCAGTACTTC. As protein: CATSRDNRAETQYF.

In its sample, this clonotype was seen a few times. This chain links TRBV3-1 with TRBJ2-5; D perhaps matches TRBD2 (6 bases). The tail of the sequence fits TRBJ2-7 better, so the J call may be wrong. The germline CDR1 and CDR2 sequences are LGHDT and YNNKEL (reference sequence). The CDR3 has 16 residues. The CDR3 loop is CASSQGYGRGTYEQYF. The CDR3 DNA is TGTGCCAGCAGCCAAGGGTACGGGAGAGGAACCTACGAGCAGTACTTC.

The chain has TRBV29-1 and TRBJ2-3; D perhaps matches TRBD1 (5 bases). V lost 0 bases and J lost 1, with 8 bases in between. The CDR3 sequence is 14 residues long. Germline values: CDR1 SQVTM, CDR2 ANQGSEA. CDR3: CSVEEGLRTDTQYF. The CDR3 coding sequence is TGCAGCGTTGAAGAGGGGCTCCGCACAGATACGCAGTATTTT.